The present TCR beta chain was sequenced within a study of blood T cell repertoires in COVID-19. The protocol was immunoSEQ multiplex PCR, while the TCRdb copy is restricted to in-frame clones and leaves out a portion. The table shows a few hundred thousand clones, with about 90% occurring only once. Sequencing was carried out using peripheral blood. The receptor was isolated from a woman aged 45-60 years who had recovered from COVID-19.

CDR3 coding DNA: TGTGCCAGCAGCCCGAACTCGGTAGCCGGCACTGAAGCTTTCTTT. Translated: CASSPNSVAGTEAFF. The gene calls are TRBV9 and TRBJ1-1; D remains ambiguous. The germline V gene encodes CDR1 SGDLS and CDR2 YYNGEE. Trimming pared 4 bases from V and 4 bases from J, leaving 17 bases between. The CDR3 is 15 residues long.